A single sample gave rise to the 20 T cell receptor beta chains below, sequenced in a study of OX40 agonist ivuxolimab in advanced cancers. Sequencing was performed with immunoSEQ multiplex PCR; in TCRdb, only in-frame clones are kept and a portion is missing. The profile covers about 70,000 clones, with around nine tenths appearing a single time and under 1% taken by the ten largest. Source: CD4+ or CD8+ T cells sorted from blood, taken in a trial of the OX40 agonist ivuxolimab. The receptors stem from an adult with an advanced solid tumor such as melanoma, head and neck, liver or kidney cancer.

The CDR3: CSVAGGQVEGYTF. The CDR3 region has the DNA TGCAGCGTTGCCGGAGGCCAGGTTGAGGGCTACACCTTC. The chain couples TRBV29-1 to TRBJ1-2; D ambiguous. This CDR3 spans 13 amino acids. V was pared by 4 bases and J by 8 bases, with 17 bases between. The germline V gene has CDR1 SQVTM and CDR2 ANQGSEA.

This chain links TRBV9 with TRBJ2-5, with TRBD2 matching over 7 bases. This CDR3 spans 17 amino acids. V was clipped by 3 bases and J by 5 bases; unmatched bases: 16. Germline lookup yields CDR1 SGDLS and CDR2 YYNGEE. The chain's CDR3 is CASSGEGGTHLGETQYF. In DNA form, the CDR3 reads TGTGCCAGCAGCGGGGAGGGCGGGACCCACCTCGGGGAGACCCAGTACTTC. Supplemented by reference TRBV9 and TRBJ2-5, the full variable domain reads DSGVTQTPKHLITATGQRVTLRCSPRSGDLSVYWYQQSLDQGLQFLIQYYNGEERAKGNILERFSAQQFPDLHSELNLSSLELGDSALYFCASSGEGGTHLGETQYFGPGTRLLVL.

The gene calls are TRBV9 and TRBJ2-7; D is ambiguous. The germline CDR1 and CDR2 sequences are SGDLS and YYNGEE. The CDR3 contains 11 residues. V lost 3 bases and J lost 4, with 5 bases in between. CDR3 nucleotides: TGTGCCAGCAGCGGGGAATACGAGCAGTACTTC. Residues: CASSGEYEQYF.

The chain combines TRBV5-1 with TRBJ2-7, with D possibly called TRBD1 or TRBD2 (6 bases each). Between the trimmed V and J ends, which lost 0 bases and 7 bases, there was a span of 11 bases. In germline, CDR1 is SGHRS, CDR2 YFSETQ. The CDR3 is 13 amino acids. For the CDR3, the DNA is TGCGCCAGCAGCTTGGGGGGGGCGCGGGAGCAGTACTTC. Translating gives CASSLGGAREQYF.

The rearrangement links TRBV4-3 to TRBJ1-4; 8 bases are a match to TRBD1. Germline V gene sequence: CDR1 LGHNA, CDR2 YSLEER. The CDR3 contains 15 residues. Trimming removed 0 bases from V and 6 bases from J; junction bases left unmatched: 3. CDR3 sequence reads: CASSQEDRADEKLFF. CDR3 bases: TGCGCCAGCAGCCAAGAGGACAGGGCCGATGAAAAACTGTTTTTT.

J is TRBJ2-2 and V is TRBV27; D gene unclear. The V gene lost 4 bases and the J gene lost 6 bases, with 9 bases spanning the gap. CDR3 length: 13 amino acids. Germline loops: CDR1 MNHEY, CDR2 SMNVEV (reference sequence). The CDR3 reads CASSSVGAGELFF. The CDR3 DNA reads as TGTGCCAGCAGTTCAGTTGGGGCCGGGGAGCTGTTTTTT.

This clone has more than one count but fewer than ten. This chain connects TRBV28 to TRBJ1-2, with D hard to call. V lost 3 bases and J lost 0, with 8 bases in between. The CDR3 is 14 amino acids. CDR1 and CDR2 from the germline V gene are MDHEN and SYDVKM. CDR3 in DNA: TGTGCCAGCAGTTTGAGGGCAACTAACTATGGCTACACCTTC. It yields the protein CASSLRATNYGYTF.

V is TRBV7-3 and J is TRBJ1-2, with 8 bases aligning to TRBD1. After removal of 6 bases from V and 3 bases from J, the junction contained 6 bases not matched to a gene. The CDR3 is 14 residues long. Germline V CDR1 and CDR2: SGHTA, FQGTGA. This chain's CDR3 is CASRSGTGDYGYTF. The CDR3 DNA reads TGTGCCAGCAGGTCCGGGACAGGAGACTATGGCTACACCTTC.

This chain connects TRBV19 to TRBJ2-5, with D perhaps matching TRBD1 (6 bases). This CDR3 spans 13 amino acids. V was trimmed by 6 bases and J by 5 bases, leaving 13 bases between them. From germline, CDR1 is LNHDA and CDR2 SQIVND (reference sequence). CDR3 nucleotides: TGTGCCAGTAGAACAGGGAATTCGGAGACCCAGTACTTC. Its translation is CASRTGNSETQYF.

CDR3 in amino acids: CASLGTGSMNTEAFF. DNA of the CDR3: TGTGCCAGCCTGGGGACAGGGAGCATGAACACTGAAGCTTTCTTT. The chain combines TRBV27 with TRBJ1-1; 9 bases align to TRBD1. The CDR3 spans 15 residues. V shed 8 bases, J shed 0 bases, and the junction held 7 bases outside the gene matches. Germline values: CDR1 MNHEY, CDR2 SMNVEV (reference sequence).

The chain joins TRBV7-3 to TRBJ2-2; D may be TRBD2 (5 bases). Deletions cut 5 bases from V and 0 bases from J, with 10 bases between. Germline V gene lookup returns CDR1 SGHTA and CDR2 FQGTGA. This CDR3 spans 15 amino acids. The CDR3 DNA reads TGTGCCAGCAGCCCTGGAGGAGCGAACACCGGGGAGCTGTTTTTT. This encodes CASSPGGANTGELFF.

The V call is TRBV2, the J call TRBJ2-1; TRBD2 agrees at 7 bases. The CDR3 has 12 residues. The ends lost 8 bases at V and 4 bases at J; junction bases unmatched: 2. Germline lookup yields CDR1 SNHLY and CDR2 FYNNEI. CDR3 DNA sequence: TGTGCCAGCGGGAGGGAGTACAATGAGCAGTTCTTC. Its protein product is CASGREYNEQFF.

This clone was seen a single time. The CDR3 reads CASSYSTDWYGYTF. CDR3 bases: TGTGCCAGCAGTTACTCGACTGATTGGTATGGCTACACCTTC. This chain joins TRBV6-5 and TRBJ1-2; no firm D call. The germline V gene encodes CDR1 MNHEY and CDR2 SVGAGI. The CDR3 is 14 residues long. The V and J ends lost 0 bases and 5 bases respectively, with 10 bases between them.

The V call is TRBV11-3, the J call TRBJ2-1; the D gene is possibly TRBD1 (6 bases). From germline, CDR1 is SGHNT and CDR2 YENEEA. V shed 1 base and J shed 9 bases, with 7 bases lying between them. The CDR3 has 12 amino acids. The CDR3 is CASSLGDTEQFF. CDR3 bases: TGTGCCAGCAGCTTAGGGGACACTGAGCAGTTCTTC.

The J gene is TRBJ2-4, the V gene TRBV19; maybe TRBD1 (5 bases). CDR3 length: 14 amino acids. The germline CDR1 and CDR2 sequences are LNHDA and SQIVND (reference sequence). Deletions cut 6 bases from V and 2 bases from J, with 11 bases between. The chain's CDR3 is CASRPAGTKNIQYF. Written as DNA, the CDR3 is TGTGCCAGTAGACCGGCAGGGACCAAAAACATTCAGTACTTC.

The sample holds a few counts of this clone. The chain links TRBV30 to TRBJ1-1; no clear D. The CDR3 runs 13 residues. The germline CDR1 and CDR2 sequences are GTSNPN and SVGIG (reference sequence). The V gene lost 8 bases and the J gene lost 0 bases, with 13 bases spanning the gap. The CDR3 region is CAVNRGLNTEAFF. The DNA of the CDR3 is TGTGCCGTAAACCGGGGTTTGAACACTGAAGCTTTCTTT.

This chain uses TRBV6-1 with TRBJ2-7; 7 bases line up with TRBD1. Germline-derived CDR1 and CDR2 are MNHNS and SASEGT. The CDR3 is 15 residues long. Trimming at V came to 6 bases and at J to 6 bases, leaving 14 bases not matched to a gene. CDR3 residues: CASRRRQGEGGEQYF. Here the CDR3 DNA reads TGTGCCAGCAGACGAAGACAGGGAGAGGGTGGCGAGCAGTACTTC.

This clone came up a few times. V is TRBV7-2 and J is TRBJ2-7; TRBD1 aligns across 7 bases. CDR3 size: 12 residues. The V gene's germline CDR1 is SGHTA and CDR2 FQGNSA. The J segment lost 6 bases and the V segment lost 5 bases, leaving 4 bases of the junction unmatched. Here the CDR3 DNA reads TGTGCCAGCAGCACCCCAGGGGGCGAGCAGTACTTC. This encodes CASSTPGGEQYF.

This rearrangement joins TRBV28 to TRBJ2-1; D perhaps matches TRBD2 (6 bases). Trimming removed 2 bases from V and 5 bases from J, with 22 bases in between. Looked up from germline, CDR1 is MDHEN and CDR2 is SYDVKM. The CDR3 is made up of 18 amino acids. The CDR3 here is CASSLGFRESLWDNEQFF. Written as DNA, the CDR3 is TGTGCCAGCAGTTTAGGTTTCCGGGAGTCCCTTTGGGACAATGAGCAGTTCTTC.

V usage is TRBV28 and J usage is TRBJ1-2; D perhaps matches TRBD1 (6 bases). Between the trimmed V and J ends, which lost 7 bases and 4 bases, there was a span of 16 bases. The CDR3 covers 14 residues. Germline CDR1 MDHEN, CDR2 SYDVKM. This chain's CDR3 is CASNRAGATYGYTF. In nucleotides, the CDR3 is TGTGCCAGCAATCGGGCAGGGGCCACCTATGGCTACACCTTC.